The 10 T cell receptor beta chains given below trace back to one sample, sequenced in a study of response to subunit inactivated influenza vaccine. TCRdb independently ran MiXCR on the RT-PCR reads; one entry per CDR3 protein. The sample includes approximately 160,000 distinct CDR3 sequences, about 10% seen only once; the top ten take roughly a third. This specimen consisted of CD8+ T cells sorted from PBMCs, obtained less than 30 months after vaccination. All receptors come from a man aged 50-75 years who received an inactivated influenza vaccine.

This sequence joins TRBV7-9 and TRBJ2-1; D gene ambiguous. The CDR3 spans 16 residues. CDR1 and CDR2 (germline): SEHNR, FQNEAQ (reference sequence). V was pared by 4 bases and J by 4 bases, with 17 bases between. CDR3 loop: CASSSPVVTPYNEQFF. CDR3 nucleotide sequence: TGTGCCAGCAGCTCCCCCGTGGTCACCCCATACAATGAGCAGTTCTTC.

This clonotype showed up just a few times. The chain has TRBV6-2 or TRBV6-3 and TRBJ2-5; 9 bases are a match to TRBD2. There are 19 residues in the CDR3. With V trimmed by 7 bases and J by 1 base, 19 bases remained unmatched. Germline-derived CDR1 and CDR2 are MNHEY and SVGEGT. The CDR3 nucleotides read TGTGCCAGCAAAGGACTGGGACTAGCACTTCGTTACCGCCAAGAGACCCAGTACTTC. Translating it yields CASKGLGLALRYRQETQYF.

In this sample, this clonotype turned up a few times. This chain connects TRBV5-1 to TRBJ2-3; 11 bases line up with TRBD2. The CDR3 spans 17 residues. Losses at the gene ends were 3 bases for V and 2 bases for J; bases not matched to a gene: 8. Germline lookup yields CDR1 SGHRS and CDR2 YFSETQ. The DNA for the CDR3 is TGCGCCAGCAGCTCCCCCCTAGCGGGAGGCCTCACAGATACGCAGTATTTT. Translation gives CASSSPLAGGLTDTQYF.

The chain has TRBV12-3 or TRBV12-4 and TRBJ1-1, with D possibly TRBD1 on 5 matching bases. This CDR3 is built from 16 residues. V was shortened by 1 base and J by 4 bases, with 16 bases between the two germline ends. In DNA form, the CDR3 reads TGTGCCAGCAGTTTAGGTTATGGCAGGGTCGCCACTGAAGCTTTCTTT. This sequence encodes CASSLGYGRVATEAFF.

This clonotype was observed a few times. The chain recombines TRBV12-3 or TRBV12-4 with TRBJ2-7, with D perhaps matching TRBD1 (6 bases). Deletions cut 6 bases from V and 6 bases from J, with 15 bases between. This CDR3 comprises 13 residues. CDR3 DNA sequence: TGTGCCAGCAGCTCCGACAGGCTCCGCGAGCAGTACTTC. It yields the protein CASSSDRLREQYF.

The rearrangement links TRBV27 to TRBJ2-5; TRBD2 matches at 11 bases. J gave up 4 bases and V 2 bases, and 3 bases lay outside the gene matches. Per the germline V gene, CDR1 is MNHEY and CDR2 is SMNVEV (reference sequence). The CDR3 runs 15 residues. CDR3 sequence (DNA): TGTGCCAGCAGTTTACTAGCGGGAGGCGGAGAGACCCAGTACTTC. Its protein product is CASSLLAGGGETQYF.

This clonotype has more than one count but fewer than ten. The gene calls are TRBV18 and TRBJ2-5; 13 nucleotides align to TRBD2. Germline assignment: CDR1 KGHSH and CDR2 LQKENI. The CDR3 has 17 amino acids. V trimming: 3 bases; J trimming: 3 bases; junction bases outside the gene matches: 7. CDR3 coding DNA: TGTGCCAGCTCACCCTACGGACTAGCGGGGGTTGAAGAGACCCAGTACTTC. Protein product: CASSPYGLAGVEETQYF.

This clonotype was detected ten times or more. The rearrangement uses TRBV4-3 and TRBJ2-7; D remains unclear. Trimming pared 0 bases from V and 4 bases from J, leaving 7 bases between. This CDR3 is built from 13 residues. CDR1 is LGHNA and CDR2 is YSLEER in the germline V gene. As DNA, the CDR3 is TGCGCCAGCAGCCAAGATCGAGATTACGAGCAGTACTTC. The encoded protein is CASSQDRDYEQYF.

This clonotype was observed at least ten times. This chain links TRBV20-1 with TRBJ1-5; D is perhaps TRBD1 (5 bases). Germline-derived CDR1 and CDR2 are DFQATT and SNEGSKA (reference sequence). CDR3 length: 13 amino acids. V was shortened by 5 bases and J by 7 bases, with 15 bases between the two germline ends. As DNA, the CDR3 is TGCAGTGCTCTCCGCAGGGACGACCAGCCCCAGCATTTT. This sequence encodes CSALRRDDQPQHF.

This clonotype was counted between two and nine times. The gene calls are TRBV11-1 and TRBJ2-1, with D tentatively TRBD2 (6 bases). Trimming left V 1 base short and J 0 bases short, with 16 bases between. Germline V gene sequence: CDR1 SGHAT, CDR2 FQDESV (reference sequence). The CDR3 runs 18 residues. The CDR3 coding sequence is TGTGCCAGCAGCTTAGAGAGGAAAGGGAGGAGCTCCTACAATGAGCAGTTCTTC. This sequence encodes CASSLERKGRSSYNEQFF. Variable domain in full (rest from reference TRBV11-1 and TRBJ2-1): EAEVAQSPRYKITEKSQAVAFWCDPISGHATLYWYRQILGQGPELLVQFQDESVVDDSQLPKDRFSAERLKGVDSTLKIQPAELGDSAMYLCASSLERKGRSSYNEQFFGPGTRLTVL.